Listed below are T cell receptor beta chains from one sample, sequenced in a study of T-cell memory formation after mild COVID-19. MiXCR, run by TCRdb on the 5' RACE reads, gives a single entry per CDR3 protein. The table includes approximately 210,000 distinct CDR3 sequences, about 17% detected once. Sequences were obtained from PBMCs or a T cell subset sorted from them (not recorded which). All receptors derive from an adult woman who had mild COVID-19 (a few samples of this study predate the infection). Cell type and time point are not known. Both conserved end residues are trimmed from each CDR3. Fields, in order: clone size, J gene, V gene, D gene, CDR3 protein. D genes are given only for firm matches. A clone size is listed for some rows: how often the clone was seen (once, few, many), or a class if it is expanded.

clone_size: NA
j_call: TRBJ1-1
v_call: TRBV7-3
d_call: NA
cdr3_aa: ASSLLMGAEAF

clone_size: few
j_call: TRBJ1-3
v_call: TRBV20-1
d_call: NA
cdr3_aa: SARGNTIY

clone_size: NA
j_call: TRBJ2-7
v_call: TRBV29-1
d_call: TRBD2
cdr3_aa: SVTIGLAGGYEQY

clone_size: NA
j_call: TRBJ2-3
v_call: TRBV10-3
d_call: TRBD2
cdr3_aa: ATELAGTDTQY

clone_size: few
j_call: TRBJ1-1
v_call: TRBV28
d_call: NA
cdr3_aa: ASSIAGWGIANTEAF

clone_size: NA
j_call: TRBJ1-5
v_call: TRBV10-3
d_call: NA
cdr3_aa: AISESRAVNQPQH

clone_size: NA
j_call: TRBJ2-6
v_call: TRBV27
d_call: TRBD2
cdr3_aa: ASSFSSGRFTGANVLT

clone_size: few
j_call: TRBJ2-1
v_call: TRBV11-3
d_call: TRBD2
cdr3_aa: ASSRDPGGSYNEQF

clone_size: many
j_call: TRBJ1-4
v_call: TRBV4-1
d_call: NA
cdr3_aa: ASSRGQTVNSRITTNEKLF

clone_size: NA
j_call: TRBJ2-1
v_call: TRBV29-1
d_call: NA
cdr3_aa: SVGRDTGYNEQF

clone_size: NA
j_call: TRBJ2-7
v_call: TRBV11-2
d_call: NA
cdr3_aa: ASSLAARSQSYEQY

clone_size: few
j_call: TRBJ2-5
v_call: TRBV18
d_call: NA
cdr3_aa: ASSPGPQETQY

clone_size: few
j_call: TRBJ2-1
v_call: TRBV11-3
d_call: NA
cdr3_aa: ASSFRGVSYNEQF

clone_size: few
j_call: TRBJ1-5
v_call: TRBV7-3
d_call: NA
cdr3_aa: ASSLTFDQPQH

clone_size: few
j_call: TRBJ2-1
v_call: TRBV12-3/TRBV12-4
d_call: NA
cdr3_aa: ASRSTGMRGNEQF

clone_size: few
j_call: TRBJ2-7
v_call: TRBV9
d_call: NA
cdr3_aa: ASSVENLSYEQY

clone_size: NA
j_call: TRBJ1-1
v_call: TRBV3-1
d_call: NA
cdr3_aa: ASSQLGRAEAF

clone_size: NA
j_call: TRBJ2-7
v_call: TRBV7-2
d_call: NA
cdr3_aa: ASRSPGTYEQY

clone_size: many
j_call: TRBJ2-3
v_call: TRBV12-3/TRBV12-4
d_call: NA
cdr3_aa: ASSSTGKTDTQY

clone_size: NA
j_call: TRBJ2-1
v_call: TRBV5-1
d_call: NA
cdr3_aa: ASSIGGEGQF

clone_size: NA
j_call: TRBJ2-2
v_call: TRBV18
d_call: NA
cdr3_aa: ASSGPAGELF

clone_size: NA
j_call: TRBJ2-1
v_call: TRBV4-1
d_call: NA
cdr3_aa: ASSSNRGPNEQF

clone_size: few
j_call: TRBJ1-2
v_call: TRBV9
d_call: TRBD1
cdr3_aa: ASSAQDRAPRGYT

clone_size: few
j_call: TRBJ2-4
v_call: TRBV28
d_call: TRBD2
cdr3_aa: ASSSGTRPIQY

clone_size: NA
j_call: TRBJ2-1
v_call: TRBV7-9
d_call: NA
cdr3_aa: ASSLQELPRNEQF

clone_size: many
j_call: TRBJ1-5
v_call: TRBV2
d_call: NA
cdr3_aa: ASRAGTVGAQH

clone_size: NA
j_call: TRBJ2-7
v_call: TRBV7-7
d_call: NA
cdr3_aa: ASSSTILSYEQY

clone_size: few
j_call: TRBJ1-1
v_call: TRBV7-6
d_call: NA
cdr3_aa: ASSPAGRDTEAF

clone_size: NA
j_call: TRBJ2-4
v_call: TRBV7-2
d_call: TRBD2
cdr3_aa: ASSPGLGGNIQY

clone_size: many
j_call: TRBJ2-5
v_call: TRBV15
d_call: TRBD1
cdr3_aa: ATSRDQGEGETQY

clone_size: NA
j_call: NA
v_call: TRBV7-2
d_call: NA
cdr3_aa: ASSPLGVGEQY

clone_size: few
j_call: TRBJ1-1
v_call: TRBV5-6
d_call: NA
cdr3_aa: ASSSFLLNTEAF

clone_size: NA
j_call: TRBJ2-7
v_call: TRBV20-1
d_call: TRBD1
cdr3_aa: SASQTGGGYEQY

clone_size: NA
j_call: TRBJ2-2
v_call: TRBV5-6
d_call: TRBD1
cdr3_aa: ASSPGQGNAGELF

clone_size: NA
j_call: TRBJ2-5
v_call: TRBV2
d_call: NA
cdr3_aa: ASSEFGGTQY

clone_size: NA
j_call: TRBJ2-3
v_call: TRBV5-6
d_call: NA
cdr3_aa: ASSAFGELTDTQY

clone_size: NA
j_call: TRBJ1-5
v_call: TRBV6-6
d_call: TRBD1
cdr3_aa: ASTDGGGPYNQPQH

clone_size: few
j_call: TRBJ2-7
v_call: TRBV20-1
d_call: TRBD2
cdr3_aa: SAPPSSGNSEQY

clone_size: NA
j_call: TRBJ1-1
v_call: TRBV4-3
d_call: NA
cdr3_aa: ASSQDRRTTEAF

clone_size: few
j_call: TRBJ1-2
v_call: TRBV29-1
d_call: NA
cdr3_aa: STTPGGQDYGYT

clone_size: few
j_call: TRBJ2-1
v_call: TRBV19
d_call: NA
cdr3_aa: ASSIRARGATYNEQF

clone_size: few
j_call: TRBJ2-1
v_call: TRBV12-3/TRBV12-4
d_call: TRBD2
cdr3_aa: ASWRTSGSSKEQF

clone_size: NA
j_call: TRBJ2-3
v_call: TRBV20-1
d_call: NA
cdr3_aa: SARDLKQFTDTQY

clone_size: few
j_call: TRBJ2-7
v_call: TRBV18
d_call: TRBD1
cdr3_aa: ASSPRQGESYEQY

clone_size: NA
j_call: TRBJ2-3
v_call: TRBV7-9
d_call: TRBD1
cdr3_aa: ASSLGISGQGSPDTQY

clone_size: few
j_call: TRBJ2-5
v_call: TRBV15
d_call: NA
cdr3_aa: ATSRGVTGETQY

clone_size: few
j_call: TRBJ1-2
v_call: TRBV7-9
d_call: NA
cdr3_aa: ASSPLSVRGYT

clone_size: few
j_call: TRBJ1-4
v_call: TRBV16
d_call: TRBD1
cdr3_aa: ASSQPDRGLGEKLF

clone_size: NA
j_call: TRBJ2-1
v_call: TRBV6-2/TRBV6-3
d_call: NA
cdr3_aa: ASSYSLDFPRDYNEQF

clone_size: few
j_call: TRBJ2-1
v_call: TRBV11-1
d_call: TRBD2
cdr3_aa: ASSPGTTLDSEQF

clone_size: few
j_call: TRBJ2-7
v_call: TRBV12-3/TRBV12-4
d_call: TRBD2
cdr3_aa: ASTPVSGGYEQY

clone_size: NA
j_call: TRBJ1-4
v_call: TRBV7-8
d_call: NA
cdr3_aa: ASSLVGNEKLF

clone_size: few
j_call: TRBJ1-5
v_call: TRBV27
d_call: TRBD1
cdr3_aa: ASSLTQGNRNQPQH

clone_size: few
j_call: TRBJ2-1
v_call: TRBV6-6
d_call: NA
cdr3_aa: ASSYSAQGWEVGLNEQF

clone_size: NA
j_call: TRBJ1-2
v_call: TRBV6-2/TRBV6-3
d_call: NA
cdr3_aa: ASRVTGINYGYT